This T cell receptor beta chain was found in a study of radiotherapy plus CTLA-4 blockade in lung cancer. Overall study findings and caveats: In blood, tumor-derived TCR clones expanded after radiotherapy plus ipilimumab.

The V end was cut by 0 bases, the J end by 2 bases, with 14 bases between. This CDR3 comprises 17 residues. Germline CDR1 is SGHTA and CDR2 is FQGNSA. Data came from immunoSEQ multiplex PCR; TCRdb stores just in-frame clones and leaves some out. The sample yields approximately 47,000 clones, 82% seen once. With respect to this clone: What it binds is unknown.

The specimen was peripheral blood, collected from a patient treated with radiotherapy plus ipilimumab. The clonotype was recovered from a human donor with non-small cell lung cancer who had stable disease on radiotherapy plus ipilimumab. The chain is built from TRBV7-2 and TRBJ1-5, with D unclear. CDR3 protein: CASSLAGDLMGNQPQHF. The CDR3 bases are TGTGCCAGCAGCTTAGCGGGAGACTTAATGGGCAATCAGCCCCAGCATTTT.